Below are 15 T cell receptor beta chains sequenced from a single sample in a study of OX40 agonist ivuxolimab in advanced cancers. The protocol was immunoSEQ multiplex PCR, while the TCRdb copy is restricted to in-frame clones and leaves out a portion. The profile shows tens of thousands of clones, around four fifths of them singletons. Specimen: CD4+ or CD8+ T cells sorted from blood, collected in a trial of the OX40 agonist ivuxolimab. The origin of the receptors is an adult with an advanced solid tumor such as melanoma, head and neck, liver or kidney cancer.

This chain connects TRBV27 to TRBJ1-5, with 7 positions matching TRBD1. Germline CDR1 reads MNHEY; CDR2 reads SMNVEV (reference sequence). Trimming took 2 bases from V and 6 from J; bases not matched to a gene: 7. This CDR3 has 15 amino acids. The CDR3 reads CASSLRGLPIQPQHF. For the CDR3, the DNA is TGTGCCAGCAGTTTAAGGGGGCTCCCAATTCAGCCCCAGCATTTT.

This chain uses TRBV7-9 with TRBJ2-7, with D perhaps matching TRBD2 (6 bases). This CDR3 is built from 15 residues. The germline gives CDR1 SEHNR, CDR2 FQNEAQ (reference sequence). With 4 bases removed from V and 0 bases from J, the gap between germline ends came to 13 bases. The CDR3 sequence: CASSSVAAPSYEQYF. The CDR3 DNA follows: TGTGCCAGCAGCTCGGTAGCGGCCCCCTCCTACGAGCAGTACTTC.

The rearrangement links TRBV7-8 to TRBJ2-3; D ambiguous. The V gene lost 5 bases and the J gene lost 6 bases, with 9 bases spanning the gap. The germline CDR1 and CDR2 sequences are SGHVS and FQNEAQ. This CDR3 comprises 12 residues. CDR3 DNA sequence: TGTGCCAGCAGCCCCAAGCCGGATACGCAGTATTTT. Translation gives CASSPKPDTQYF.

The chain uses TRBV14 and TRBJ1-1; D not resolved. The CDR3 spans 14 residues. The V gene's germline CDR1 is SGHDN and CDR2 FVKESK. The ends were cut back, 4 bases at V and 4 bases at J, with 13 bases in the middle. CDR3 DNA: TGTGCCAGCAGCCGAGCTCCGGGGAGCACTGAAGCTTTCTTT. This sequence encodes CASSRAPGSTEAFF.

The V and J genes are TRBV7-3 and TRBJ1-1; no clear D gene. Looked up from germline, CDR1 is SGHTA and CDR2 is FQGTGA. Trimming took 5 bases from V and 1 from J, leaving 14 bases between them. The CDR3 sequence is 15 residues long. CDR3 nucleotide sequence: TGTGCCAGCAGCCCCAGCGGGAGGCAGAACACTGAAGCTTTCTTT. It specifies CASSPSGRQNTEAFF.

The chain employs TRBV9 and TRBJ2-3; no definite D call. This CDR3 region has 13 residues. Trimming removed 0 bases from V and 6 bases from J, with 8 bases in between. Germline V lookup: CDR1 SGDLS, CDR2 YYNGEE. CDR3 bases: TGTGCCAGCAGCGTAGCTGGCGCTGATACGCAGTATTTT. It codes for CASSVAGADTQYF.

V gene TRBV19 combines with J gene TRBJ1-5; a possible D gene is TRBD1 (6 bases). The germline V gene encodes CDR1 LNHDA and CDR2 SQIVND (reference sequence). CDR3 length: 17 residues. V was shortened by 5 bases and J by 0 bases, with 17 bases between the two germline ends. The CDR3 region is CASSSDRTGNSNQPQHF. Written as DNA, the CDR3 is TGTGCCAGTAGTTCTGACAGGACTGGGAATAGCAATCAGCCCCAGCATTTT. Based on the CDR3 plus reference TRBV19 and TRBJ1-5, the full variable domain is DGGITQSPKYLFRKEGQNVTLSCEQNLNHDAMYWYRQDPGQGLRLIYYSQIVNDFQKGDIAEGYSVSREKKESFPLTVTSAQKNPTAFYLCASSSDRTGNSNQPQHFGDGTRLSIL.

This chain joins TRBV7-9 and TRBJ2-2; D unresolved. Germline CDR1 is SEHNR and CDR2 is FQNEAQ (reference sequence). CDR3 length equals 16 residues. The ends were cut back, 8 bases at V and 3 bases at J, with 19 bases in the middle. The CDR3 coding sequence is TGTGCCAGCGGTCCCAAAGACCCGGCCCACACCGGGGAGCTGTTTTTT. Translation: CASGPKDPAHTGELFF.

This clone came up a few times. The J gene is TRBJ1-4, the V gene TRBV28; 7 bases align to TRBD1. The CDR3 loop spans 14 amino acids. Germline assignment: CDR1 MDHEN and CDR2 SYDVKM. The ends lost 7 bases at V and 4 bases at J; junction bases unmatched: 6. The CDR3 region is CASKGTANNEKLFF. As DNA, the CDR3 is TGTGCCAGCAAGGGGACAGCCAATAATGAAAAACTGTTTTTT.

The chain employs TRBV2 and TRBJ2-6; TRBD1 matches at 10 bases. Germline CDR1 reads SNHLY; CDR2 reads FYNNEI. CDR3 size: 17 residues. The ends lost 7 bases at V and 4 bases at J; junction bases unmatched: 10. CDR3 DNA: TGTGCCAGCAAACCGGGACAGGGGAGGTCGGGGGCCAACGTCCTGACTTTC. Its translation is CASKPGQGRSGANVLTF.

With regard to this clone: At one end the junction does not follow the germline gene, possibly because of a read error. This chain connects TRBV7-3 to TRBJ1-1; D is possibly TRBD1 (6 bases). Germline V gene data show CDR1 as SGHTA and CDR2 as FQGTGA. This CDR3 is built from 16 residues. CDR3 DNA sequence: TGCGCCAGCAGCCAAGTTCTGAGGGGGGCAAACACTGAAGCTTTCTTT. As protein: CASSQVLRGANTEAFF.

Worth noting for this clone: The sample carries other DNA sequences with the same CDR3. As DNA, the CDR3 is TGTGCCAGCAGTCGGCGGACCTATGGCTACACCTTC. Translating gives CASSRRTYGYTF. This rearrangement joins TRBV28 to TRBJ1-2, with no clear D. The CDR3 is 12 amino acids. The germline V and J ends were trimmed by 5 bases and 4 bases, with 8 bases remaining between them. Germline CDR1 reads MDHEN; CDR2 reads SYDVKM.

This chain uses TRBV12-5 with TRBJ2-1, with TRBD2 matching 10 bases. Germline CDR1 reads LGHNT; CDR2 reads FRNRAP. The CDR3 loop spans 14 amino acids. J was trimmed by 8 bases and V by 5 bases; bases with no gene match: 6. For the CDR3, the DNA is TGTGCTAGTGGTCCGGGACTAGCGACCGATGAGCAGTTCTTC. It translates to CASGPGLATDEQFF.

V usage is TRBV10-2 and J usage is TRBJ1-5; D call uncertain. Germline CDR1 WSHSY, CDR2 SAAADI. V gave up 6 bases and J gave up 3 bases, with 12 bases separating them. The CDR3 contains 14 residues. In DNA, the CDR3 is TGCGCCAGCAGAGCCGACAAGTACAATCAGCCCCAGCATTTT. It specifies CASRADKYNQPQHF.

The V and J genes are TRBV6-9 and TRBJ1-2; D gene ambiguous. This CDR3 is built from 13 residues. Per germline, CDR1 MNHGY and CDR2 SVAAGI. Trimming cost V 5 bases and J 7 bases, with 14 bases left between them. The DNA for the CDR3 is TGTGCCAGCAGTCCCGGGGTGGGCAGTGGCTACACCTTC. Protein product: CASSPGVGSGYTF.